The 23 T cell receptor beta chains listed next were all sequenced from one sample in a study of blood T cell repertoires in COVID-19. TCRdb keeps only in-frame clones here, not all; method: immunoSEQ multiplex PCR. The sample has 50,000 to 65,000 clones, approximately 81% seen once. Sequencing used peripheral blood. All receptors come from a man in his fifties or sixties with COVID-19, enrolled during active disease.

The J gene is TRBJ1-2, the V gene TRBV19, with TRBD1 as a possible D gene (5 bases). Germline lookup yields CDR1 LNHDA and CDR2 SQIVND (reference sequence). This CDR3 contains 13 residues. V lost 4 bases to trimming and J lost 2 bases, with 8 bases between them. The CDR3, as DNA: TGTGCCAGTAGTAGACAGACGAACTATGGCTACACCTTC. Its translation: CASSRQTNYGYTF.

The J gene is TRBJ2-1, the V gene TRBV24-1; 7 bases match TRBD2. The CDR3 loop spans 14 amino acids. The germline V gene has CDR1 KGHDR and CDR2 SFDVKD. Trimming took 9 bases from V and 1 from J; bases not matched to a gene: 5. CDR3 sequence: CATGGEGSYNEQFF. CDR3 sequence (DNA): TGTGCCACCGGGGGGGAGGGGTCCTACAATGAGCAGTTCTTC.

This clone occurred a few times. The CDR3 DNA follows: TGTGCCAGCAGTTGGACAGGAAAAGGCAATCAGCCCCAGCATTTT. Amino acid sequence: CASSWTGKGNQPQHF. This chain joins TRBV27 and TRBJ1-5; 7 bases line up with TRBD1. This CDR3 contains 15 residues. Germline CDR1 reads MNHEY; CDR2 reads SMNVEV (reference sequence). The V gene end was trimmed by 4 bases and the J gene end by 2 bases; junction bases not matched to a gene: 5.

The chain is built from TRBV13 and TRBJ2-1; TRBD2 matches 8 bases. Germline V gene data show CDR1 as PRHDT and CDR2 as FYEKMQ (reference sequence). The CDR3 consists of 16 residues. J lost 5 bases, V lost 2 bases, and 8 bases had no gene match. The CDR3 nucleotides read TGTGCCAGCAGCTTATATGCGGGGGGCCTGAACAATGAGCAGTTCTTC. Residues: CASSLYAGGLNNEQFF.

This chain uses TRBV3-1 (or the pseudogene TRBV3-2) with TRBJ2-1; 12 bases are a match to TRBD2. The germline gives CDR1 LGHDT, CDR2 YNNKEL (reference sequence). Unmatched junction bases numbered 6, after V lost 4 bases and J lost 14 bases. The CDR3 has 13 residues. In DNA, the CDR3 is TGTGCCAGCAGCCCAGGGACTAGCGGGTGGGAGTTCTTC. Protein: CASSPGTSGWEFF.

This chain joins TRBV6-5 and TRBJ1-2, with 8 nucleotides matching TRBD1. Germline V CDR1 and CDR2: MNHEY, SVGAGI. The CDR3 consists of 12 residues. The junction had 4 bases not matched to a gene; V was cut back by 7 bases and J by 6 bases. CDR3 sequence reads: CASTPGGDGYTF. The CDR3 DNA is TGTGCCAGCACGCCAGGGGGCGATGGCTACACCTTC.

This clone was seen only once. The chain carries TRBV7-3 and TRBJ1-1; D not resolved. Germline-derived CDR1 and CDR2 are SGHTA and FQGTGA. V was trimmed by 4 bases and J by 0 bases, leaving 6 bases between them. The CDR3 runs to 13 residues. The chain's CDR3 is CASSSGMNTEAFF. The CDR3 region has the DNA TGTGCCAGCAGCTCCGGGATGAACACTGAAGCTTTCTTT.

The V gene is TRBV28, the J gene TRBJ2-1, with a weak D call TRBD2 (6 bases). The CDR3 is 15 amino acids. Per germline, CDR1 MDHEN and CDR2 SYDVKM. Trimming took off 7 bases at V and 5 bases at J, with 18 bases between the two ends. CDR3 sequence: CASTSYGRDHNEQFF. CDR3 DNA: TGTGCCAGCACCTCGTACGGGCGGGACCACAATGAGCAGTTCTTC. The variable domain in full, with the rest retrieved from reference TRBV28 and TRBJ2-1, is DVKVTQSSRYLVKRTGEKVFLECVQDMDHENMFWYRQDPGLGLRLIYFSYDVKMKEKGDIPEGYSVSREKKERFSLILESASTNQTSMYLCASTSYGRDHNEQFFGPGTRLTVL.

J is TRBJ2-1 and V is TRBV30; 7 positions match TRBD2. Germline V gene lookup returns CDR1 GTSNPN and CDR2 SVGIG (reference sequence). The CDR3 is 14 amino acids. Trimming took 1 base from V and 4 from J; bases not matched to a gene: 4. The CDR3 loop reads CAWSGLAGYNEQFF. CDR3 bases: TGTGCCTGGAGTGGACTAGCTGGGTACAATGAGCAGTTCTTC.

The chain is built from TRBV5-1 and TRBJ2-7; 7 bases agree with TRBD1. Germline CDR1 is SGHRS and CDR2 is YFSETQ. The junction had 19 bases not matched to a gene; V was cut back by 0 bases and J by 7 bases. CDR3 length: 18 residues. The CDR3 DNA reads as TGCGCCAGCAGCTTGGGACCCACTCTGCCGACAGGGATCGGGGAGCAGTACTTC. It yields the protein CASSLGPTLPTGIGEQYF.

The V and J genes are TRBV2 and TRBJ1-2; D is perhaps TRBD1 (5 bases). The germline CDR1 and CDR2 sequences are SNHLY and FYNNEI. Trimming pared 2 bases from V and 5 bases from J, leaving 15 bases between. The CDR3 runs 15 residues. CDR3 loop: CASSERGGRKYGYTF. CDR3 nucleotides: TGTGCCAGCAGTGAACGCGGGGGACGAAAATATGGCTACACCTTC.

The J gene is TRBJ1-1, the V gene TRBV7-3; tentatively, D is TRBD1 (5 bases). Germline V gene lookup returns CDR1 SGHTA and CDR2 FQGTGA. The length of the CDR3 is 17 residues. V dropped 0 bases and J dropped 3 bases, with 17 bases sitting between them. As DNA, the CDR3 is TGTGCCAGCAGCTTAACTCCCTGGGCAGGAGGGGACACTGAAGCTTTCTTT. The encoded protein is CASSLTPWAGGDTEAFF. The full variable domain, completed using reference TRBV7-3 and TRBJ1-1, is GAGVSQTPSNKVTEKGKYVELRCDPISGHTALYWYRQSLGQGPEFLIYFQGTGAADDSGLPNDRFFAVRPEGSVSTLKIQRTERGDSAVYLCASSLTPWAGGDTEAFFGQGTRLTVV.

The rearrangement joins TRBV3-1 (or the pseudogene TRBV3-2) to TRBJ2-2, with 10 bases fitting TRBD2. The CDR3 contains 16 residues. CDR1 and CDR2 from the germline V gene are LGHDT and YNNKEL (reference sequence). Losses at the gene ends were 1 base for V and 7 bases for J; bases not matched to a gene: 6. CDR3 in DNA: TGTGCCAGCAGCCAAGGACTAGCGGGTTTGGGCGGGGAGCTGTTTTTT. Its protein is CASSQGLAGLGGELFF.

This sequence joins TRBV9 and TRBJ2-1, with a possible D match to TRBD2 (6 bases). The CDR3 extends over 16 amino acids. CDR1 SGDLS and CDR2 YYNGEE come from the germline V gene. The V and J ends lost 3 bases and 5 bases respectively, with 18 bases between them. DNA for the CDR3: TGTGCCAGCAGCGCGGATCCGGAGGGCCCCCACAATGAGCAGTTCTTC. Translated: CASSADPEGPHNEQFF.

V and J are TRBV2 and TRBJ2-5; possible D gene TRBD1, 5 bases. V gave up 7 bases and J gave up 5 bases, with 20 bases separating them. CDR1 and CDR2 from the germline V gene are SNHLY and FYNNEI. The CDR3 loop spans 15 amino acids. The CDR3 region has the DNA TGTGCCAGCACTGGTCAGGGCCTCGAATCGGAGACCCAGTACTTC. This gives the protein CASTGQGLESETQYF.

V and J are TRBV5-1 and TRBJ2-2; D perhaps matches TRBD2 (5 bases). The length of the CDR3 is 15 residues. V was clipped by 2 bases and J by 4 bases, with 12 bases between them. Germline CDR1 SGHRS, CDR2 YFSETQ. The CDR3 region is CASSFSATSTGELFF. The CDR3 region has the DNA TGCGCCAGCAGCTTTAGCGCTACTTCCACCGGGGAGCTGTTTTTT.

J is TRBJ2-1 and V is TRBV30; TRBD2 aligns across 9 bases. From germline, CDR1 is GTSNPN and CDR2 SVGIG (reference sequence). Unmatched junction bases numbered 6, after V lost 2 bases and J lost 4 bases. The CDR3 length is 15 residues. The CDR3 sequence: CAWSRLADTYNEQFF. The DNA for the CDR3 is TGTGCCTGGAGTCGACTAGCGGATACTTACAATGAGCAGTTCTTC. The complete variable domain, with remaining parts taken from reference TRBV30 and TRBJ2-1, reads SQTIHQWPATLVQPVGSPLSLECTVEGTSNPNLYWYRQAAGRGLQLLFYSVGIGQISSEVPQNLSASRPQDRQFILSSKKLLLSDSGFYLCAWSRLADTYNEQFFGPGTRLTVL.

This rearrangement joins TRBV6-5 to TRBJ1-5; D uncertain. CDR3 length equals 14 residues. Trimming removed 0 bases from V and 5 bases from J, with 8 bases in between. CDR1 and CDR2 (germline): MNHEY, SVGAGI. The CDR3 DNA follows: TGTGCCAGCAGTTACTCTTACCGAGATCAGCCCCAGCATTTT. This encodes CASSYSYRDQPQHF.

This clone was seen only once. This CDR3 reads CASSLGTGGMNTEAFF. As DNA, the CDR3 is TGCGCCAGCAGCTTGGGGACAGGGGGCATGAACACTGAAGCTTTCTTT. The rearrangement links TRBV5-1 to TRBJ1-1; TRBD1 matches 11 bases. The junction had 1 base not matched to a gene; V was cut back by 0 bases and J by 0 bases. The length of the CDR3 is 16 residues. The germline V gene encodes CDR1 SGHRS and CDR2 YFSETQ.

To note about this clone: Other nucleotide sequences in the sample specify the same CDR3. V and J are TRBV30 and TRBJ2-3; 10 bases fit TRBD2. The V gene end was trimmed by 5 bases and the J gene end by 1 base; junction bases not matched to a gene: 3. Germline loops: CDR1 GTSNPN, CDR2 SVGIG (reference sequence). The CDR3 contains 14 residues. The CDR3 DNA sequence: TGTGCCTGGGGCCTAGCGGGGGGCACAGATACGCAGTATTTT. Translated, it gives CAWGLAGGTDTQYF.

This clone appeared once. V and J are TRBV19 and TRBJ2-1, with a possible D match to TRBD1 (6 bases). The germline V gene encodes CDR1 LNHDA and CDR2 SQIVND (reference sequence). Between the trimmed V and J ends, which lost 4 bases and 0 bases, there was a span of 10 bases. The CDR3 has 15 amino acids. Written as DNA, the CDR3 is TGTGCCAGTAGTAAACAGGGAAGCTCCTACAATGAGCAGTTCTTC. Its translation: CASSKQGSSYNEQFF.

This rearrangement joins TRBV15 to TRBJ1-1, with no clear D. The CDR3 contains 12 residues. The germline V gene has CDR1 LNHNV and CDR2 YYDKDF (reference sequence). The V end lost 3 bases, the J end lost 1 base, and 3 bases lay between the germline ends. CDR3 DNA sequence: TGTGCCACCAGCAGCAGGAACACTGAAGCTTTCTTT. Its protein is CATSSRNTEAFF. The whole variable domain, remainder taken from reference TRBV15 and TRBJ1-1, is DAMVIQNPRYQVTQFGKPVTLSCSQTLNHNVMYWYQQKSSQAPKLLFHYYDKDFNNEADTPDNFQSRRPNTSFCFLDIRSPGLGDTAMYLCATSSRNTEAFFGQGTRLTVV.

This chain links TRBV5-1 with TRBJ1-1, with D possibly TRBD1 on 5 matching bases. The germline CDR1 and CDR2 sequences are SGHRS and YFSETQ. This CDR3 has 13 amino acids. Trimming removed 5 bases from V and 6 bases from J, with 14 bases in between. CDR3 region: CASSRGGAAEAFF. CDR3 DNA sequence: TGCGCCAGCAGTCGGGGAGGGGCGGCTGAAGCTTTCTTT.